The rows below give T cell receptor beta chains drawn from one sample of a study of cytomegalovirus exposure and HLA in healthy donors. Sequenced by immunoSEQ multiplex PCR; TCRdb stores in-frame clones only, minus some. The sample lists tens of thousands of clones, 85% to 95% seen once, with roughly 1.4% in the top ten. The sequenced sample was PBMCs. The receptors derive from a man between 18 and 35 years old in good health and CMV-seronegative. The CDR3 runs from the conserved cysteine through the conserved F or W. The D gene is left open where the match is weak. Only part of the rows carry a size: once, few, many, or a class if the clone is expanded.

TRBJ1-5	.	13	TRBV2	TRBD1	TGTGCCAGCACAGGGGGTATGGTTCAGCCCCAGCATTTT	CASTGGMVQPQHF
TRBJ2-3	.	16	TRBV4-2	TRBD1	TGTGCCAGCAGCCAATTCCGGACAGGGGGGTCAGATACGCAGTATTTT	CASSQFRTGGSDTQYF
TRBJ1-1	.	13	TRBV19	.	TGTGCCAGTAGTAGGACAGTGAACACTGAAGCTTTCTTT	CASSRTVNTEAFF
TRBJ1-1	.	13	TRBV10-3	.	TGTGCCATCAGTCGGGGGATGAACACTGAAGCTTTCTTT	CAISRGMNTEAFF
TRBJ2-5	.	15	TRBV9	TRBD2	TGTGCCAGCAGCGTTTCTGCGGGAGAAGGAGAGACCCAGTACTTC	CASSVSAGEGETQYF
TRBJ2-2	.	13	TRBV30	TRBD1	TGTGCTCGAACAGGGGGTTACGCCGGGGAGCTGTTTTTT	CARTGGYAGELFF
TRBJ2-5	once	17	TRBV6-1	TRBD1	TGTGCCAGCAGTCAAGGTTCTCGACAGGGCCCAAAAGAGACCCAGTACTTC	CASSQGSRQGPKETQYF
TRBJ2-7	.	14	TRBV5-8	.	TGTGCCAGCAGCTTTTCTTCAGGGCTGAACGAGCAGTACTTC	CASSFSSGLNEQYF
TRBJ2-1	.	14	TRBV7-8	.	TGTGCCAGCACCCCCCTATCTTCCTACAATGAGCAGTTCTTC	CASTPLSSYNEQFF
TRBJ2-7	.	14	TRBV30	TRBD2	TGTGCCTGGATGGGGACTAGCGGGAGCTACGAGCAGTACTTC	CAWMGTSGSYEQYF
TRBJ1-2	.	15	TRBV5-5	.	TGTGCCAGCAGCCCTAGACCCGATGGGGGCTATCGCTACACCTTC	CASSPRPDGGYRYTF
TRBJ2-7	.	13	TRBV5-1	TRBD2	TGCGCCAGCAGCGGCGGGGGTGACGTCGAGCAGTACTTC	CASSGGGDVEQYF
TRBJ2-1	.	14	TRBV5-1	.	TGCGCCAGCAGCTTGGCCTTGGCCAACGATGAGCAGTTCTTC	CASSLALANDEQFF
TRBJ2-7	once	13	TRBV21-1	.	TGTGCCAGCAGCTCGGGGGTGAAGGACGAGCAGTACTTC	CASSSGVKDEQYF
TRBJ2-1	.	16	TRBV27	TRBD2	TGTGCCAGCAGTCCTTACAGCGGGGCCATATACAATGAGCAGTTCTTC	CASSPYSGAIYNEQFF
TRBJ2-3	.	14	TRBV5-4	TRBD1	TGTGCCAGCAGCACCGGGACAGGGGCCGATACGCAGTATTTT	CASSTGTGADTQYF
TRBJ2-3	.	15	TRBV14	.	TGTGCCAGCAGCCAACTAGCCCGGAGAACAGATACGCAGTATTTT	CASSQLARRTDTQYF
TRBJ1-2	.	14	TRBV6-5	TRBD1	TGTGCCAGCAGCCGGGGACAGGGACGATATGGCTACACCTTC	CASSRGQGRYGYTF
TRBJ1-4	.	16	TRBV28	.	TGTGCCAGCAGAAAAATCTGGGACACGACAAATGAAAAACTGTTTTTT	CASRKIWDTTNEKLFF
TRBJ2-7	.	14	TRBV11-2	.	TGTGCCAGCAGCACCCACACTAGGATCTACGAGCAGTACTTC	CASSTHTRIYEQYF
TRBJ1-1	.	12	TRBV6-1	.	TGTGCCAGCACGCCAGGGTGGACTGAAGCTTTCTTT	CASTPGWTEAFF
TRBJ2-7	.	14	TRBV7-2	TRBD1	TGTGCCAGCAGCAGACGGACAGGGGAATACGAGCAGTACTTC	CASSRRTGEYEQYF
TRBJ2-7	.	13	TRBV6-5	.	TGTGCCAGCAGGCAGACTACCCTCTACGAGCAGTACTTC	CASRQTTLYEQYF
TRBJ1-2	.	13	TRBV28	.	TGTGCCAGCAGTTTAAAGGGGCACTATGGCTACACCTTC	CASSLKGHYGYTF
TRBJ2-7	.	15	TRBV6-5	TRBD2	TGTGCCAGCAGTGTGACTAGCGGGAGCTCCTACGAGCAGTACTTC	CASSVTSGSSYEQYF
TRBJ2-2	.	13	TRBV29-1	TRBD1	TGCAGCGTTGTGGGACAGTTGACCGGGGAGCTGTTTTTT	CSVVGQLTGELFF
TRBJ2-7	.	11	TRBV29-1	.	TGCAGCGTTGTCCGGGGCTACGAGCAGTACTTC	CSVVRGYEQYF
TRBJ1-4	.	15	TRBV5-1	.	TGCGCCAGCAGCTTGGGCCCAGGTGGAAGTGAAAAACTGTTTTTT	CASSLGPGGSEKLFF
TRBJ2-7	.	14	TRBV28	TRBD2	TGTGCCAGCAGGGATGTGACTAGCTCAGACGAGCAGTACTTC	CASRDVTSSDEQYF
TRBJ2-1	.	14	TRBV10-3	TRBD2	TGTGCCATCAGGCCCGGGACTAGTGGTGATGAGCAGTTCTTC	CAIRPGTSGDEQFF
TRBJ2-1	.	14	TRBV6-6	TRBD2	TGTGCCAGCAGTTCCGGACTAGCGGACAATGAGCAGTTCTTC	CASSSGLADNEQFF
TRBJ2-7	once	14	TRBV11-2	TRBD1	TGTGCCAGCAGCTCTCCGACAGGGGGCGACGAGCAGTACTTC	CASSSPTGGDEQYF